The sequence of this T cell receptor beta chain was determined in a study of response to subunit inactivated influenza vaccine. Study-level findings and limits: Every seasonal influenza vaccination brings in few new T cells, the authors suggested.

TCRdb re-derived calls from the RT-PCR reads in MiXCR, one entry per CDR3 protein. In the table there are fewer than 600,000 distinct CDR3 sequences, approximately 6.9% of which are singletons. In its sample, this clonotype was seen a few times. Its antigen is unidentified. Germline lookup yields CDR1 DFQATT and CDR2 SNEGSKA (reference sequence). Trimming removed 7 bases from V and 0 bases from J, with 12 bases in between. This CDR3 is built from 13 residues. V usage is TRBV20-1 and J usage is TRBJ1-2; D remains unclear. This clonotype was sampled from a man aged 45-69 years who received an inactivated influenza vaccine. This specimen was PBMCs from blood, taken 23 to 25 months after vaccination. The CDR3 loop reads CSGWARTNYGYTF. CDR3 in DNA: TGCAGTGGGTGGGCCCGGACTAACTATGGCTACACCTTC.